The present T cell receptor (beta chain) was sequenced within a study of CD8 T cells in ankylosing spondylitis. Study conclusions and caveats: Earlier literature documents some of the motif variants in reactive arthritis synovial fluid and blood. Matched ankylosing spondylitis synovial fluid reportedly contained a significantly enriched population of disease-linked clones. The study identified a TCR beta motif of about eight highly homologous variants that appeared characteristic of ankylosing spondylitis blood.

The TCR beta libraries were generated through quantitative 5'-RACE incorporating molecular barcodes. TCRdb itself ran the 5' RACE reads through MiXCR, one entry per CDR3 protein. The table has 200,000 to 250,000 distinct CDR3 sequences, more than 25% seen once. Comment on this clonotype: Its antigen is not known.

Germline V CDR1 and CDR2: MNHEY, SVGEGT. The CDR3 covers 13 residues. Trimming shortened V by 11 bases and J by 1 base, and 13 bases separated the two germline ends. V and J are TRBV6-2 or TRBV6-3 and TRBJ2-3; D is possibly TRBD1 (6 bases). The source of this sequence is a male donor with ankylosing spondylitis or in good health (not recorded which). The sample consisted of blood, either unsorted or a sorted T cell fraction (not recorded which). CDR3 DNA sequence: TGTGCCTCTGGTGGGGGCCGCACAGATACGCAGTATTTT. Protein: CASGGGRTDTQYF.